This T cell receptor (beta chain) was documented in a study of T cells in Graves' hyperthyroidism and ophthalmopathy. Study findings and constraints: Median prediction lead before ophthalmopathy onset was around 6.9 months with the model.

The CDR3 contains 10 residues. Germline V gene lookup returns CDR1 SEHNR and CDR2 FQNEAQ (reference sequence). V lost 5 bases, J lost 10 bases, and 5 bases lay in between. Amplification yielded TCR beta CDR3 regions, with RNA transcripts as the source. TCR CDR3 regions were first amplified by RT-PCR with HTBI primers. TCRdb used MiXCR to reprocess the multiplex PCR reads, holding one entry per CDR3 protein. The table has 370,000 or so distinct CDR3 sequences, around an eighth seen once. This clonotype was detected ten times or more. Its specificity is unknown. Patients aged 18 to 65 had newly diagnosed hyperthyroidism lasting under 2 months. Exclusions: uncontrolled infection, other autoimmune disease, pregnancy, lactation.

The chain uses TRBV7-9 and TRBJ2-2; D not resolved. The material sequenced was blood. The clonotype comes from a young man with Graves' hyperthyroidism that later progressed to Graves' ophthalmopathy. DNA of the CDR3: TGTGCCAGCAGCATCTCGGAGCTGTTTTTT. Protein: CASSISELFF.